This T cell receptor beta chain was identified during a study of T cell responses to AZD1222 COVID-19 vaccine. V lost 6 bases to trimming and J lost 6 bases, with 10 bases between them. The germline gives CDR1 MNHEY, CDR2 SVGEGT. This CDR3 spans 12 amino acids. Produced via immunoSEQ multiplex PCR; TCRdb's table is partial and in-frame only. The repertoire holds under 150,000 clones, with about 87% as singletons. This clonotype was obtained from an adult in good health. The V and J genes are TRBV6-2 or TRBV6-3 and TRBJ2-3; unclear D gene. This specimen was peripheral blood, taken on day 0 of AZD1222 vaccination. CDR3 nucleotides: TGTGCCAGCAGCCCCGTGGGGGATACGCAGTATTTT. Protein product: CASSPVGDTQYF.